Given below is one T cell receptor beta chain in context. Template switching (which added a universal primer site) was used, and cDNA carried unique molecular identifiers. Each CDR3 protein is one row after TCRdb ran MiXCR on the 5' RACE reads. The sample has about 460,000 distinct CDR3 sequences, approximately 14% seen once. The sample belongs to a study of identical twins. The CDR3 is 17 residues long. Germline CDR1 is SGHRS and CDR2 is YFSETQ. V was cut by 4 bases and J by 0 bases, with 14 bases left in between. Only healthy Caucasians were enrolled as donors. These records were also assigned to another study, of yellow fever vaccine responses in identical twins. That investigation notes: Twins reportedly had a vaccine T cell response that seemed partly convergent, partly personalized.

This chain uses TRBV5-1 with TRBJ2-6; D is ambiguous. The clonotype comes from a woman aged 18-30 years in good health. The sequenced sample consisted of CD4+ T cells sorted from blood. The CDR3 sequence: CASSVVEANSGANVLTF. CDR3 coding DNA: TGCGCCAGCAGCGTGGTTGAAGCTAACTCTGGGGCCAACGTCCTGACTTTC.